This record covers a single T cell receptor beta chain. This specimen comes from a study of shared clonotypes between healthy human individuals. Some clones are missing from TCRdb's copy, which holds only in-frame ones; the method was immunoSEQ multiplex PCR. The repertoire holds about 680,000 clones, with around 72% as singletons. The receptor comes from a woman between 25 and 40 years old in good health. The sequenced material came from memory CD4+ T cells sorted from blood. Regarding subset: CD45RA-negative fraction.

This CDR3 reads CASSSFGSGANEKLFF. In DNA, the CDR3 is TGTGCCAGCAGTTCTTTTGGGTCAGGCGCTAATGAAAAACTGTTTTTT. The genes are TRBV27 and TRBJ1-4, with unresolved D. V gave up 4 bases and J gave up 3 bases, with 15 bases separating them. The CDR3 runs 16 residues. Germline V CDR1 and CDR2: MNHEY, SMNVEV (reference sequence). Complete variable domain (other parts from reference TRBV27 and TRBJ1-4): EAQVTQNPRYLITVTGKKLTVTCSQNMNHEYMSWYRQDPGLGLRQIYYSMNVEVTDKGDVPEGYKVSRKEKRNFPLILESPSPNQTSLYFCASSSFGSGANEKLFFGSGTQLSVL.